The 15 T cell receptor beta chains presented below share a single source sample, sequenced in a study of Ad26.COV2.S vaccination and SARS-CoV-2 variants. Profiling relied on immunoSEQ multiplex PCR, and the TCRdb table lists in-frame clones only, not all of them. Here the sample spans more than 400,000 clones, about 90% being singletons. Treatment: some 20 received Ad26.COV2.S at low or high dose, single or two shots; about 5 received placebo; per-sample allocation not given. Specimens were obtained on day 63 following the first vaccine or placebo injection. The input for sequencing was peripheral blood, taken in a trial of Ad26.COV2.S vaccine versus placebo. The receptor source for this set is a person aged 18-60 years who received the Ad26.COV2.S COVID-19 vaccine or a placebo.

The chain carries TRBV25-1 and TRBJ1-2; D gene uncertain. The CDR3 sequence is 13 residues long. CDR1 MGHDK and CDR2 SYGVNS come from the germline V gene. V lost 2 bases to trimming and J lost 2 bases, with 6 bases between them. The CDR3 sequence: CASSEINNYGYTF. DNA for the CDR3: TGTGCCAGCAGTGAAATTAACAACTATGGCTACACCTTC.

This chain connects TRBV24-1 to TRBJ1-1; 7 positions match TRBD1. The germline V gene has CDR1 KGHDR and CDR2 SFDVKD. The CDR3 has 13 residues. V lost 5 bases and J lost 5; bases outside the gene matches: 4. This CDR3 reads CATSGQGGTEAFF. The CDR3 DNA sequence: TGTGCCACCAGTGGACAGGGAGGGACTGAAGCTTTCTTT.

There are a few counts of this clone. In the same sample, other DNA sequences code for this CDR3. The chain uses TRBV30 and TRBJ2-7, with D unclear. This CDR3 is built from 12 residues. V lost 0 bases and J lost 3, with 6 bases in between. The germline V gene encodes CDR1 GTSNPN and CDR2 SVGIG (reference sequence). CDR3 nucleotide sequence: TGTGCCTGGAGTGTACTCGGCTACGAGCAGTACTTC. Translated, it gives CAWSVLGYEQYF.

The chain uses TRBV5-1 and TRBJ2-7, with TRBD2 matching over 8 bases. The CDR3 is made up of 12 amino acids. V shed 0 bases and J 11 bases; nucleotides not matched to a gene: 4. Germline V lookup: CDR1 SGHRS, CDR2 YFSETQ. The CDR3 nucleotides are TGCGCCAGCAGCTTGGCCGGGGGGGGCAAGTACTTC. It encodes CASSLAGGGKYF. The variable domain in full, completed from reference TRBV5-1 and TRBJ2-7, reads KAGVTQTPRYLIKTRGQQVTLSCSPISGHRSVSWYQQTPGQGLQFLFEYFSETQRNKGNFPGRFSGRQFSNSRSEMNVSTLELGDSALYLCASSLAGGGKYFGPGTRLTVT.

The gene calls are TRBV4-3 and TRBJ1-4, with no clear D. With 0 bases removed from V and 4 bases from J, the gap between germline ends came to 12 bases. The CDR3 is made up of 16 amino acids. The V gene's germline CDR1 is LGHNA and CDR2 YSLEER. CDR3 region: CASSQDRGSHNEKLFF. The CDR3 DNA is TGCGCCAGCAGCCAAGATCGCGGCAGTCATAATGAAAAACTGTTTTTT.

As for this clone: This same CDR3 is encoded by further DNA sequences in the sample. V gene TRBV30 combines with J gene TRBJ1-4; TRBD1 aligns across 11 bases. V lost 3 bases and J lost 5; bases outside the gene matches: 2. The CDR3 spans 14 residues. Germline V gene lookup returns CDR1 GTSNPN and CDR2 SVGIG (reference sequence). The CDR3 bases are TGTGCCTGGAGCAGGGACAGGGGGAATGAAAAACTGTTTTTT. Residues: CAWSRDRGNEKLFF. The full variable domain, its missing parts supplied by reference TRBV30 and TRBJ1-4, is SQTIHQWPATLVQPVGSPLSLECTVEGTSNPNLYWYRQAAGRGLQLLFYSVGIGQISSEVPQNLSASRPQDRQFILSSKKLLLSDSGFYLCAWSRDRGNEKLFFGSGTQLSVL.

J is TRBJ2-5 and V is TRBV18; D is uncertain. Germline CDR1 is KGHSH and CDR2 is LQKENI. There are 13 residues in the CDR3. V was trimmed by 1 base and J by 2 bases, leaving 5 bases between them. CDR3 amino acids: CASSPRSQETQYF. In DNA form, the CDR3 reads TGTGCCAGCTCACCACGCAGTCAAGAGACCCAGTACTTC.

With regard to this clone: This CDR3 is also generated by other DNA sequences in the sample. The V gene is TRBV19, the J gene TRBJ2-7, with 10 bases aligning to TRBD1. Unmatched junction bases numbered 1, after V lost 1 base and J lost 1 base. The CDR3 runs 15 residues. Per the germline V gene, CDR1 is LNHDA and CDR2 is SQIVND (reference sequence). CDR3 amino acids: CASSIGTGGSYEQYF. In DNA, the CDR3 is TGTGCCAGTAGTATAGGGACAGGGGGTTCCTACGAGCAGTACTTC.

On this clone itself: One end of the junction varies from germline; a read error may be responsible. As DNA, the CDR3 is TGTGCCAGCGGCTTGGGGCAGGGGGCACACGAAAAACTGTTTTTT. Translating it yields CASGLGQGAHEKLFF. J is TRBJ1-4 and V is TRBV7-2, with 8 bases matching TRBD1. CDR3 length equals 15 residues. CDR1 is SGHTA, CDR2 FQGNSA, per germline.

This chain uses TRBV3-1 (or the pseudogene TRBV3-2) with TRBJ1-2, with no clear D. CDR3 length: 13 amino acids. Trimming stripped 2 bases from V and 8 bases from J, with 12 bases between. Germline CDR1 reads LGHDT; CDR2 reads YNNKEL (reference sequence). The DNA for the CDR3 is TGTGCCAGCAGCCAACACGTGGATTACGGCTACACCTTC. Its translation: CASSQHVDYGYTF.

The rearrangement uses TRBV5-1 and TRBJ2-3; 12 bases match TRBD2. Germline lookup yields CDR1 SGHRS and CDR2 YFSETQ. The CDR3 sequence is 17 residues long. V dropped 5 bases and J dropped 5; count of bases not matched to a gene: 12. This CDR3 is CASRRTSGETAGDTQYF. CDR3 nucleotides: TGCGCCAGCAGACGGACTAGCGGGGAGACTGCCGGAGATACGCAGTATTTT.

The J gene is TRBJ1-1, the V gene TRBV29-1; D is ambiguous. This CDR3 spans 13 amino acids. Germline CDR1 reads SQVTM; CDR2 reads ANQGSEA. V lost 1 base and J 1 base, leaving 7 bases between the germline ends. Here the CDR3 reads CSVEGAGNTEAFF. The CDR3 coding sequence is TGCAGCGTTGAAGGGGCTGGGAACACTGAAGCTTTCTTT.

The chain links TRBV18 to TRBJ2-3; the D gene is possibly TRBD2 (5 bases). Germline loops: CDR1 KGHSH, CDR2 LQKENI. With 3 bases removed from V and 0 bases from J, the gap between germline ends came to 10 bases. The CDR3 has 15 amino acids. Written as DNA, the CDR3 is TGTGCCAGCTCACCTTCCCCGGGGAGCACAGATACGCAGTATTTT. Translation: CASSPSPGSTDTQYF.

The rearrangement uses TRBV7-6 and TRBJ2-1; a possible D gene is TRBD1 (5 bases). V was shortened by 1 base and J by 2 bases, with 9 bases between the two germline ends. Looked up from germline, CDR1 is SGHVS and CDR2 is FNYEAQ. The CDR3 runs 15 residues. CDR3 sequence reads: CASSLGQGTYNEQFF. The CDR3 region has the DNA TGTGCCAGCAGCTTAGGGCAGGGTACCTACAATGAGCAGTTCTTC.

The V call is TRBV6-1, the J call TRBJ2-1, with 10 bases matching TRBD1. Germline lookup yields CDR1 MNHNS and CDR2 SASEGT. V gave up 0 bases and J gave up 6 bases; unmatched junction bases: 8. The CDR3 length is 17 residues. CDR3: CASSEAMRDRGLNEQFF. The DNA for the CDR3 is TGTGCCAGCAGTGAAGCCATGCGGGACAGGGGCCTCAATGAGCAGTTCTTC.